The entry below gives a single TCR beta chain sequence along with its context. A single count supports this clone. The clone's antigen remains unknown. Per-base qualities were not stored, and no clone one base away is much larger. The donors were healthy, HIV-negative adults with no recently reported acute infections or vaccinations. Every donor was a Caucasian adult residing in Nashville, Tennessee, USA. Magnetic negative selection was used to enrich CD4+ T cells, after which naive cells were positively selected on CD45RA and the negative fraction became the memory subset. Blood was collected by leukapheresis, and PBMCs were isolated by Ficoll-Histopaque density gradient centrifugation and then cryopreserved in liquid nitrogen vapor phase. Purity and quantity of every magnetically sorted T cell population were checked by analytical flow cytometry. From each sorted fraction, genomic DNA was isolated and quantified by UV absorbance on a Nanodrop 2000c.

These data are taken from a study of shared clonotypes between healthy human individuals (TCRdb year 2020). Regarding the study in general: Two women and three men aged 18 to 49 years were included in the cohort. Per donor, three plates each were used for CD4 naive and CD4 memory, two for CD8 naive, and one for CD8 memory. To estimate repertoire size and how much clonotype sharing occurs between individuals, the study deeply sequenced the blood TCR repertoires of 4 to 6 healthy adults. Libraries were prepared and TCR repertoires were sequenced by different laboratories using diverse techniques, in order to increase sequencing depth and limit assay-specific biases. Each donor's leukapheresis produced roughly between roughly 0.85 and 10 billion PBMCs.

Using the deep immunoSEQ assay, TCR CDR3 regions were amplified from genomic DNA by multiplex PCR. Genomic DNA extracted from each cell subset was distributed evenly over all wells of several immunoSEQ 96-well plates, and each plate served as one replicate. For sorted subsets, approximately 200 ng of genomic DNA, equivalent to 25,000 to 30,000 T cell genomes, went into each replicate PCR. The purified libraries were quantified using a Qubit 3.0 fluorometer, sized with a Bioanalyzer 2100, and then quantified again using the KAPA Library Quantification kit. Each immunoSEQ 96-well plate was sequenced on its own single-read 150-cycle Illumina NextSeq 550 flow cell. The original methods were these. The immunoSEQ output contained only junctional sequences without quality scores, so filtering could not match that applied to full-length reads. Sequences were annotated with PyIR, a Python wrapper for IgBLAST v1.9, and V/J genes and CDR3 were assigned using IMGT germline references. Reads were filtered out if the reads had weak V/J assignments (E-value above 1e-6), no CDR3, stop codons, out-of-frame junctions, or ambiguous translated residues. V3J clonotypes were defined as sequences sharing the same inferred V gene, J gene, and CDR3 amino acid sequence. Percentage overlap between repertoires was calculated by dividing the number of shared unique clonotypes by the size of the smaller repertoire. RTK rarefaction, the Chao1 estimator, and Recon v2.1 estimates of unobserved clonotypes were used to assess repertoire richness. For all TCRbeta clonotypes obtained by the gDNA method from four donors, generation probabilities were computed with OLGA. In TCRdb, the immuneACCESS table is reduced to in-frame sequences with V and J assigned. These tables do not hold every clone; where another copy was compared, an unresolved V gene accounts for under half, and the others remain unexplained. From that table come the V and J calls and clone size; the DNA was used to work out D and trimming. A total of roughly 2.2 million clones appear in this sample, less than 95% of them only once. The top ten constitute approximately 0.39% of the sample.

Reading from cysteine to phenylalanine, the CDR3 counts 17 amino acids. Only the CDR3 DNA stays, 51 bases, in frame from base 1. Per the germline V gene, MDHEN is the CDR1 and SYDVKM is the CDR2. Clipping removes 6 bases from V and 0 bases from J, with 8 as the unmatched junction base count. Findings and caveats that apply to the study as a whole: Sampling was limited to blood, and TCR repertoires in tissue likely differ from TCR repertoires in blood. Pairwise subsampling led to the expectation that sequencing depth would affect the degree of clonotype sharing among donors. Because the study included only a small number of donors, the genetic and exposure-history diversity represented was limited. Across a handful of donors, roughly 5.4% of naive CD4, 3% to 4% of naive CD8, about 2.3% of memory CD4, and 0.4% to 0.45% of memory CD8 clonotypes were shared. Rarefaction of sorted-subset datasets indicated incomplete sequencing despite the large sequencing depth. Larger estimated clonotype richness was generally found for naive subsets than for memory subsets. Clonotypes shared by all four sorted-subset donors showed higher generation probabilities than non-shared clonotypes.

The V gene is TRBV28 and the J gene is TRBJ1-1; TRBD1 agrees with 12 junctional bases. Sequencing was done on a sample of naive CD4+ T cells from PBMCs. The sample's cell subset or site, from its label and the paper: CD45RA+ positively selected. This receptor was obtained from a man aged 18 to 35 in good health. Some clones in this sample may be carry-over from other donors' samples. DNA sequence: TGTGCCAGCAGCTTCCCGGGACAGGGGGCTTTGAACACTGAAGCTTTCTTT. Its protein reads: CASSFPGQGALNTEAFF.